The 16 T cell receptor beta chains given below trace back to one sample, sequenced in a study of OX40 agonist ivuxolimab in advanced cancers. Produced via immunoSEQ multiplex PCR; TCRdb's table is partial and in-frame only. Of about 68,000 clones listed, about 83% are singletons. The sample here was CD4+ or CD8+ T cells sorted from blood, taken in a trial of the OX40 agonist ivuxolimab. All receptors come from an adult with an advanced solid tumor such as melanoma, head and neck, liver or kidney cancer.

The CDR3 coding sequence is TGTGCCAGCAGCACGGATGGGACAGGGAAATCGATCGAGCAGTACTTC. Translated, it gives CASSTDGTGKSIEQYF. The chain couples TRBV11-2 to TRBJ2-7; TRBD1 matches at 9 bases. This CDR3 contains 16 residues. Germline V CDR1 and CDR2: SGHAT, FQNNGV. J gave up 6 bases and V 5 bases, and 14 bases lay outside the gene matches.

This chain connects TRBV2 to TRBJ2-7, with TRBD1 as a possible D gene (5 bases). The germline V gene has CDR1 SNHLY and CDR2 FYNNEI. The CDR3 sequence is 14 residues long. The V gene lost 3 bases and the J gene lost 3 bases, with 12 bases spanning the gap. The CDR3 reads CASSDTRTNYEQYF. CDR3 DNA sequence: TGTGCCAGCAGTGACACAAGGACAAACTACGAGCAGTACTTC.

The table lists this clone with a count of one. This chain uses TRBV19 with TRBJ2-7, with 10 bases fitting TRBD1. Per the germline V gene, CDR1 is LNHDA and CDR2 is SQIVND (reference sequence). CDR3 length equals 17 residues. The ends lost 3 bases at V and 3 bases at J; junction bases unmatched: 11. This chain's CDR3 is CASSIFPRTGGFYEQYF. DNA of the CDR3: TGTGCCAGTAGTATTTTCCCCCGGACAGGGGGTTTCTACGAGCAGTACTTC.

The V and J genes are TRBV5-1 and TRBJ1-1; TRBD1 is a possible D gene (5 bases). Trimming stripped 0 bases from V and 0 bases from J, with 9 bases between. Germline V gene data show CDR1 as SGHRS and CDR2 as YFSETQ. CDR3 length equals 15 residues. CDR3 region: CASSLARALNTEAFF. CDR3 DNA: TGCGCCAGCAGCTTGGCCAGGGCGCTGAACACTGAAGCTTTCTTT.

The chain employs TRBV5-1 and TRBJ2-3; 10 nucleotides match TRBD2. The CDR3 is made up of 13 amino acids. Germline V CDR1 and CDR2: SGHRS, YFSETQ. Unmatched junction bases numbered 1, after V lost 8 bases and J lost 1 base. The CDR3 DNA follows: TGCGCCAGTACTAGCGGGGGCACAGATACGCAGTATTTT. Translating it yields CASTSGGTDTQYF.

This clone was detected ten times or more. The V and J genes are TRBV7-2 and TRBJ2-3, with D perhaps being TRBD1 or TRBD2 (5 bases each). Germline assignment: CDR1 SGHTA and CDR2 FQGNSA. V was clipped by 8 bases and J by 0 bases, with 12 bases between them. CDR3 length: 14 amino acids. CDR3 nucleotide sequence: TGTGCCAGCGTGCCCCGGGGCAGCACAGATACGCAGTATTTT. Translating gives CASVPRGSTDTQYF.

In this sample, this clone turned up a few times. The chain combines TRBV5-6 with TRBJ2-1; 8 bases are shared with TRBD2. V was clipped by 0 bases and J by 4 bases; unmatched bases: 3. The CDR3 totals 15 residues. Germline V gene data show CDR1 as SGHDT and CDR2 as YYEEEE. This chain's CDR3 is CASSLGGGKYNEQFF. In DNA form, the CDR3 reads TGTGCCAGCAGCTTGGGCGGGGGGAAATACAATGAGCAGTTCTTC.

The V and J genes are TRBV28 and TRBJ2-3; 13 bases are a match to TRBD2. Germline V CDR1 and CDR2: MDHEN, SYDVKM. This CDR3 region has 18 residues. J was trimmed by 2 bases and V by 8 bases; bases with no gene match: 13. The CDR3 DNA sequence: TGTGCCAGCGGCTCCCGGACTAGCGGGGGCGCCCCCACAGATACGCAGTATTTT. Translation: CASGSRTSGGAPTDTQYF.

The CDR3 sequence is CAWSVGGHYEQYF. For the CDR3, the DNA is TGTGCCTGGAGTGTAGGGGGACACTACGAGCAGTACTTC. V usage is TRBV30 and J usage is TRBJ2-7; TRBD1 might be the D (6 bases). The CDR3 extends over 13 amino acids. Germline CDR1 is GTSNPN and CDR2 is SVGIG (reference sequence). Trimming cost V 0 bases and J 3 bases, with 9 bases left between them.

V gene TRBV5-6 combines with J gene TRBJ2-7, with D perhaps TRBD1 (6 bases). The CDR3 loop spans 15 amino acids. Germline values: CDR1 SGHDT, CDR2 YYEEEE. V shed 4 bases and J shed 6 bases, with 20 bases lying between them. CDR3 residues: CASSAQVGQAGEQYF. The CDR3 coding sequence is TGTGCCAGCAGCGCCCAGGTGGGACAAGCAGGCGAGCAGTACTTC.

The V gene is TRBV6-5, the J gene TRBJ1-4; 9 nucleotides align to TRBD1. V shed 4 bases and J 5 bases; nucleotides not matched to a gene: 8. This CDR3 contains 16 residues. Germline lookup yields CDR1 MNHEY and CDR2 SVGAGI. CDR3 loop: CASSSTGGTGNEKLFF. CDR3 DNA: TGTGCCAGCAGTTCCACGGGCGGGACAGGGAATGAAAAACTGTTTTTT.

The V and J genes are TRBV2 and TRBJ1-3; tentatively, D is TRBD1 (5 bases). The ends were cut back, 4 bases at V and 4 bases at J, with 17 bases in the middle. Germline-derived CDR1 and CDR2 are SNHLY and FYNNEI. The CDR3 consists of 16 residues. CDR3 protein: CASSGWQGFSGNTIYF. In nucleotides, the CDR3 is TGTGCCAGCAGTGGATGGCAGGGATTCTCAGGAAACACCATATATTTT.

The chain links TRBV5-4 to TRBJ2-1; D unclear. Germline V CDR1 and CDR2: SGHNT, YYREEE (reference sequence). The length of the CDR3 is 15 residues. V was trimmed by 0 bases and J by 0 bases, leaving 7 bases between them. The CDR3 sequence is CASSLVGLSYNEQFF. The CDR3 nucleotides read TGTGCCAGCAGCTTGGTCGGTCTCTCCTACAATGAGCAGTTCTTC.

The CDR3 bases are TGTGCCATCAGTGAGGATAATAGCGGGGGGTTTAAGGAGACCCAGTACTTC. Residues: CAISEDNSGGFKETQYF. The J gene is TRBJ2-5, the V gene TRBV10-3, with 10 bases that match TRBD2. V shed 2 bases and J 5 bases; nucleotides not matched to a gene: 11. The CDR3 totals 17 residues. From germline, CDR1 is ENHRY and CDR2 SYGVKD.

The rearrangement uses TRBV25-1 and TRBJ1-4, with D perhaps matching TRBD1 (5 bases). Germline assignment: CDR1 MGHDK and CDR2 SYGVNS. Trimming removed 1 base at V and 1 base at J, with 13 bases between. This CDR3 spans 17 amino acids. The CDR3 loop is CASSESRRGGTNEKLFF. The DNA for the CDR3 is TGTGCCAGCAGTGAATCGAGGAGGGGAGGAACTAATGAAAAACTGTTTTTT.

The genes are TRBV10-2 and TRBJ1-5; no clear D. The CDR3 is 17 amino acids. CDR1 and CDR2 (germline): WSHSY, SAAADI. Deletions cut 0 bases from V and 3 bases from J, with 15 bases between. CDR3 DNA: TGCGCCAGCAGTGAGTCCCCCCTGCGGGTGCCCAATCAGCCCCAGCATTTT. Translating it yields CASSESPLRVPNQPQHF.